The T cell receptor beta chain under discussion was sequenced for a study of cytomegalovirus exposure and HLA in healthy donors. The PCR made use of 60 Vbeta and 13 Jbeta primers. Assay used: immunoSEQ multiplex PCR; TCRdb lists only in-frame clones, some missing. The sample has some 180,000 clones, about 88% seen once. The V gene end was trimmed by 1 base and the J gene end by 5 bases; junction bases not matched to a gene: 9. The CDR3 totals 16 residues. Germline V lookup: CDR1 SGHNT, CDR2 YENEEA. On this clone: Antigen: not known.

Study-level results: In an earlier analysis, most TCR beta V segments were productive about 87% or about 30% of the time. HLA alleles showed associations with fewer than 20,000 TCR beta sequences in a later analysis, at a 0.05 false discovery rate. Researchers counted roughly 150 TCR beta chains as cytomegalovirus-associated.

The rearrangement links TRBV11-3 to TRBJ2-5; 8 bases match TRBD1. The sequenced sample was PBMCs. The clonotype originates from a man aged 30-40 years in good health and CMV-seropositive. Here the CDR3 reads CASSLGRRGQTETQYF. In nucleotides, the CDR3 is TGTGCCAGCAGCTTAGGGCGCAGGGGGCAAACGGAGACCCAGTACTTC.